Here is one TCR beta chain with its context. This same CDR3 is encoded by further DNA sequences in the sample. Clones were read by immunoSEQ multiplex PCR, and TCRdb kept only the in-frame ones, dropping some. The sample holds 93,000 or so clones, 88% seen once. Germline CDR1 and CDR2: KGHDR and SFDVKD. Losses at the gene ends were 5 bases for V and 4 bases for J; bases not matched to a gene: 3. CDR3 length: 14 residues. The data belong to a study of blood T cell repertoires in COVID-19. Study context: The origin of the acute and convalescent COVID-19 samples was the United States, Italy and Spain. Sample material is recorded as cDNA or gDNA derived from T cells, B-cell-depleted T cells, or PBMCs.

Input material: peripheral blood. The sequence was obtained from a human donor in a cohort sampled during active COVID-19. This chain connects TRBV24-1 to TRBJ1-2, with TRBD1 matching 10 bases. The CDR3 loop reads CATSARQGAYGYTF. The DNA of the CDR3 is TGTGCCACCAGTGCGAGACAGGGGGCCTATGGCTACACCTTC.